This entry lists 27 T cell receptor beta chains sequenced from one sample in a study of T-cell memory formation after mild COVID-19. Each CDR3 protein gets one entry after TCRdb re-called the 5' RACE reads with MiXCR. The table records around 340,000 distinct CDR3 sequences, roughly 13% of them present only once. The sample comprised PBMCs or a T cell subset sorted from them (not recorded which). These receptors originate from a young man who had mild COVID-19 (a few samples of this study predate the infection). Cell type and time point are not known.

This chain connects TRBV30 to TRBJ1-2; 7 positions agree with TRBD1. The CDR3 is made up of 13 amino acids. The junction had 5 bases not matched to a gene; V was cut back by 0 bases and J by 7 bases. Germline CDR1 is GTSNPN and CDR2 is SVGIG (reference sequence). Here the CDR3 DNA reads TGTGCCTGGAGTGTATCAGGGGGGTTTGGCTACACCTTC. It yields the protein CAWSVSGGFGYTF.

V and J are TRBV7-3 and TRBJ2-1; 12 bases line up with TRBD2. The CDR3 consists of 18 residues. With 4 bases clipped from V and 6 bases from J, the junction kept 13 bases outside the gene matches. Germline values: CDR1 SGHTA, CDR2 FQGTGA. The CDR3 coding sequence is TGTGCCAGCAGCTCTGGACTAGCGGGGACCGTCCGGGGCAATGAGCAGTTCTTC. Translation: CASSSGLAGTVRGNEQFF. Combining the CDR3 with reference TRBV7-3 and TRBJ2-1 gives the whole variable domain GAGVSQTPSNKVTEKGKYVELRCDPISGHTALYWYRQSLGQGPEFLIYFQGTGAADDSGLPNDRFFAVRPEGSVSTLKIQRTERGDSAVYLCASSSGLAGTVRGNEQFFGPGTRLTVL.

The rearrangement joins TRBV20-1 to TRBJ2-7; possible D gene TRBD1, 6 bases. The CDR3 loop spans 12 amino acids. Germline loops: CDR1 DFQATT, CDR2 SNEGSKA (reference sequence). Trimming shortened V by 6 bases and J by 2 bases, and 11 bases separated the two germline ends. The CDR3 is CSAAGDPYEQYF. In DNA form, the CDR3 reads TGCAGTGCGGCAGGGGATCCCTACGAGCAGTACTTC.

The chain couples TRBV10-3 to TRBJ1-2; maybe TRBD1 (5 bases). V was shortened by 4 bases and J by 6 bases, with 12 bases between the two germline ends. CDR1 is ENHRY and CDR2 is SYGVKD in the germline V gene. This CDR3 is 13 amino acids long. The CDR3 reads CAISGPGWDGYTF. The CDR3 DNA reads TGTGCCATCAGTGGGCCAGGGTGGGATGGCTACACCTTC.

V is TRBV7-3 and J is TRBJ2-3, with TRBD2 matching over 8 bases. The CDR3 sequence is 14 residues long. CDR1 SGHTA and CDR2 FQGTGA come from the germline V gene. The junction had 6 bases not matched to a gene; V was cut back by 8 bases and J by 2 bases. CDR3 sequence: CASGAGEPTDTQYF. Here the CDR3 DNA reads TGTGCCAGCGGAGCGGGGGAACCCACAGATACGCAGTATTTT.

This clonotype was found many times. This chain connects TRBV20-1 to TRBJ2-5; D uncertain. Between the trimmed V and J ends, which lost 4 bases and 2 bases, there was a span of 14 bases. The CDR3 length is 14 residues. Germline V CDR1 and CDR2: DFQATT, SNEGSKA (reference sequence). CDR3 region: CSATKGRAQETQYF. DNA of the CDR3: TGCAGTGCTACCAAAGGTCGAGCTCAAGAGACCCAGTACTTC.

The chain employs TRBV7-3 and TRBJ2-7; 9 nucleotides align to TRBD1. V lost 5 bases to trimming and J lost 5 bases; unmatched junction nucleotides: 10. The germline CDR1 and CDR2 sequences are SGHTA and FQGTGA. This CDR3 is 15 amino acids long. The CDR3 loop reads CASSTSGTGIHEQYF. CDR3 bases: TGTGCCAGCAGCACGTCCGGGACAGGGATCCACGAGCAGTACTTC.

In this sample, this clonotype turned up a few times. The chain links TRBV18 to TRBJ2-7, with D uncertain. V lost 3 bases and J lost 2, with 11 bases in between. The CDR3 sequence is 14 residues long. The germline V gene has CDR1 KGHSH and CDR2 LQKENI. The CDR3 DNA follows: TGTGCCAGCTCACCTAGATCAGAGACCTACGAGCAGTACTTC. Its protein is CASSPRSETYEQYF.

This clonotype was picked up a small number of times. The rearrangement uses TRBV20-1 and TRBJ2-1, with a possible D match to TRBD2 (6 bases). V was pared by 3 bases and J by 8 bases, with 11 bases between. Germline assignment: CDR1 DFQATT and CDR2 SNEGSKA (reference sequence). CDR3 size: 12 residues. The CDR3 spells CSARFGGDEQFF. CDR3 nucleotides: TGCAGTGCTAGGTTCGGGGGTGATGAGCAGTTCTTC.

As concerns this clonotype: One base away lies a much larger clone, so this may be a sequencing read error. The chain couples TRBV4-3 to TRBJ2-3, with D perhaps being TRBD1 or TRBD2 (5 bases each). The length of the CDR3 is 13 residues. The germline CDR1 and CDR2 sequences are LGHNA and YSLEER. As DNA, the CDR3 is TGCACCAGCAGCCGGGACAGCACAGATACGCAGTATTTT. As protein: CTSSRDSTDTQYF.

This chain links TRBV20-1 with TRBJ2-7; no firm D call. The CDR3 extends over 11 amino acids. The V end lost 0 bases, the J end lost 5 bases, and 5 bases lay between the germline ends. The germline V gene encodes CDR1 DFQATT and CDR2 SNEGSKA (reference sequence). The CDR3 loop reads CSARDLDEQYF. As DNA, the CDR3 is TGCAGTGCTAGAGATTTGGACGAGCAGTACTTC.

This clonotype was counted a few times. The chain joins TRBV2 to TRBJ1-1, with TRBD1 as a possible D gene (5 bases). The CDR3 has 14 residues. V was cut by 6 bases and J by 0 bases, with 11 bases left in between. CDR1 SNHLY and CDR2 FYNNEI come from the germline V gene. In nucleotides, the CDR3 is TGTGCCAGCAGGGGGGGAAGCATGAACACTGAAGCTTTCTTT. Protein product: CASRGGSMNTEAFF.

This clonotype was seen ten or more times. CDR3 in amino acids: CASSQTSGDWETQYF. DNA of the CDR3: TGTGCCAGCTCACAAACATCGGGGGACTGGGAGACCCAGTACTTC. This rearrangement joins TRBV18 to TRBJ2-5; D is perhaps TRBD2 (6 bases). The germline V gene encodes CDR1 KGHSH and CDR2 LQKENI. This CDR3 region has 15 residues. Between the trimmed V and J ends, which lost 4 bases and 5 bases, there was a span of 17 bases.

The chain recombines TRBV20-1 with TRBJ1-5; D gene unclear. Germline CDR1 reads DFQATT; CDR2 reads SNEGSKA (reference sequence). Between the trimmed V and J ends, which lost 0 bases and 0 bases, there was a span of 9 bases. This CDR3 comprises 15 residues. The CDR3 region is CSARDRVLSNQPQHF. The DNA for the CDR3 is TGCAGTGCTAGAGATCGGGTCCTTAGCAATCAGCCCCAGCATTTT.

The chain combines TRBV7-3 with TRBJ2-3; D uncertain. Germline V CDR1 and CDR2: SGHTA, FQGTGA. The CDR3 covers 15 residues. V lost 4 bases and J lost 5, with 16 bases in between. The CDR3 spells CASSSPGRSGDTQYF. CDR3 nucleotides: TGTGCCAGCAGCTCCCCCGGGCGATCCGGAGATACGCAGTATTTT.

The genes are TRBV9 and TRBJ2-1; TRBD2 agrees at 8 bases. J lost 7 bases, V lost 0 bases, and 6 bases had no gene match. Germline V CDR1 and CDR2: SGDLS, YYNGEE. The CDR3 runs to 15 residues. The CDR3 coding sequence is TGTGCCAGCAGCGTAGGTTTAGCGGGGATAAATGAGCAGTTCTTC. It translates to CASSVGLAGINEQFF.

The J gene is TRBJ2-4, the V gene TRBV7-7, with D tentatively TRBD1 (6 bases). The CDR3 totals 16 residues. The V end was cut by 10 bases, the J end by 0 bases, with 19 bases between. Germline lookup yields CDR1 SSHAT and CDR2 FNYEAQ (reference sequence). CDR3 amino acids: CAISLRGGRAKNIQYF. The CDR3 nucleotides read TGTGCCATCTCATTAAGAGGGGGTAGAGCCAAAAACATTCAGTACTTC.

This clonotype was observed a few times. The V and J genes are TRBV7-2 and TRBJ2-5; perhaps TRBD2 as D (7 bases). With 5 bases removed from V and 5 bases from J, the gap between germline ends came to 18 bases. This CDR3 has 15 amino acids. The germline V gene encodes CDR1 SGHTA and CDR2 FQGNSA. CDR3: CASSLGWRGPETQYF. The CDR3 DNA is TGTGCCAGCAGCCTGGGCTGGCGGGGGCCGGAGACCCAGTACTTC.

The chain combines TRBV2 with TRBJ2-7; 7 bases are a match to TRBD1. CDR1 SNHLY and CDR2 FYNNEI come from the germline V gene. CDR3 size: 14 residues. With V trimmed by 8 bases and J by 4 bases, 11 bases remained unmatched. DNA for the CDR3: TGTGCCAGCGTCGGAACGGGACAGTTGTACGAGCAGTACTTC. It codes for CASVGTGQLYEQYF.

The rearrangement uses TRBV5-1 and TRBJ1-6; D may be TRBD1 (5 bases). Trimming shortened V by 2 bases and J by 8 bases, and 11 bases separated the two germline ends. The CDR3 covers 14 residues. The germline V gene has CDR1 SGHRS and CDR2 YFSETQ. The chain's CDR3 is CASSLTGLYSPLHF. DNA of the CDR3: TGCGCCAGCAGCTTAACAGGTCTCTATTCACCCCTCCACTTT. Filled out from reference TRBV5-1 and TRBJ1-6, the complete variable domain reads KAGVTQTPRYLIKTRGQQVTLSCSPISGHRSVSWYQQTPGQGLQFLFEYFSETQRNKGNFPGRFSGRQFSNSRSEMNVSTLELGDSALYLCASSLTGLYSPLHFGNGTRLTVT.

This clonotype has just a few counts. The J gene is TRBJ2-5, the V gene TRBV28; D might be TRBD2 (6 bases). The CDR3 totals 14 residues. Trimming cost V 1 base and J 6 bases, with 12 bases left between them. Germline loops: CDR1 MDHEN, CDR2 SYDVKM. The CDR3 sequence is CASSLSGVEKTQYF. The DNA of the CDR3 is TGTGCCAGCAGTTTATCGGGGGTTGAGAAGACCCAGTACTTC.

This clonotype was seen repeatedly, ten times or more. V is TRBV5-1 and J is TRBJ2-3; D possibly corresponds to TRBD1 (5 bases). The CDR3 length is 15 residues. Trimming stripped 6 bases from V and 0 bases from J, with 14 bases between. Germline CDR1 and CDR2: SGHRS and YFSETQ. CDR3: CASNQGGASTDTQYF. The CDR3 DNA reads TGCGCCAGCAACCAGGGTGGGGCTAGCACAGATACGCAGTATTTT.

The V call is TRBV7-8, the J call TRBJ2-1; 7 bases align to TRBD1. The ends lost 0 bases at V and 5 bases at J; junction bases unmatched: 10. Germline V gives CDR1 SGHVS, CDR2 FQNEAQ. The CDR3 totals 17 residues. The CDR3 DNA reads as TGTGCCAGCAGCTTAGCGAGGGGGCGTGTAGATAACAATGAGCAGTTCTTC. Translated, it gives CASSLARGRVDNNEQFF.

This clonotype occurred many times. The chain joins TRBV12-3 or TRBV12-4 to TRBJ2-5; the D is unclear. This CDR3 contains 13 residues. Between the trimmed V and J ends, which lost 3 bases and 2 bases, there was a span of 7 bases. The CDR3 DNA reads TGTGCCAGCAGTTTGCTAGGGCAAGAGACCCAGTACTTC. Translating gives CASSLLGQETQYF.

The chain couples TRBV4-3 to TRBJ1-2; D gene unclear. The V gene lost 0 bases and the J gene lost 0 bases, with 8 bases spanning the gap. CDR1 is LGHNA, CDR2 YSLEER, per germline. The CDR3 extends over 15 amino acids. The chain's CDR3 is CASSQEFQANYGYTF. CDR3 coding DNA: TGCGCCAGCAGCCAAGAGTTCCAGGCTAACTATGGCTACACCTTC.

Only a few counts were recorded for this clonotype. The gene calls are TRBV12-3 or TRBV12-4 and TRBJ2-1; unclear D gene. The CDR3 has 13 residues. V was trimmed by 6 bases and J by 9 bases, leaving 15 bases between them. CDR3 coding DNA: TGTGCCAGCAGACTGGTTCGGTACGGTGAGCAGTTCTTC. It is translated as CASRLVRYGEQFF.

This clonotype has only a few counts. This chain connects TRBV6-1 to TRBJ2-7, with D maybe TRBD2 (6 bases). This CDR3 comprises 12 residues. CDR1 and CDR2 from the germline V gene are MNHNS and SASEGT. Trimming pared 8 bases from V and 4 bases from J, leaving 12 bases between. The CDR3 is CASRGRGYEQYV. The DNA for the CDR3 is TGTGCCAGCCGCGGACGGGGGTACGAGCAGTACGTC.